A selection of T cell receptor beta chains follows, all from one sample in a study of identical twins. TCRdb reprocessed the 5' RACE reads via MiXCR and lists one record per CDR3 protein. This table has roughly 720,000 distinct CDR3 sequences, roughly 18% appearing once. The data also belong to a second study, concerning T cells expressing NK-cell markers.

The sample was PBMCs. These TCRs come from a young woman in good health. The CDR3 runs from the conserved cysteine through the conserved F or W. Fields, in order: V gene, CDR3 protein.

>TRBV20-1
CSASAGLAENEQFF
>TRBV11-2
CASRPSPWTGDKRSYNEQFF
>TRBV5-1
CASGRGVGPDTQYF
>TRBV7-2
CASSRGSGGDAEQFF
>TRBV10-3
CAIGAGGGYTF
>TRBV9
CASSVWGGGNEQFF
>TRBV3-1
CASSQFGQDNEQFF
>TRBV20-1
CSARKLAGDTDTQYF
>TRBV12-3/TRBV12-4
CASSLVAGVLEQFF
>TRBV29-1
CSAQAWGKGDTQYF
>TRBV29-1
CSVGSASGGFEQYF
>TRBV12-3/TRBV12-4
CASSLTWGDQPQHF
>TRBV12-3/TRBV12-4
CASSFVTLGDTQYF
>TRBV12-5
CASALRDQPQHF
>TRBV5-1
CASSGEGAPETQCF
>TRBV2
CASMGRAGNQPQHF
>TRBV20-1
CSAPSPQGVGEKLFF
>TRBV28
CASERSDRGNEQFF
>TRBV7-2
CASSLGPNSYEQYF
>TRBV9
CASSHSWWQIGNEQFF
>TRBV28
CASSYPGQGGPGELFF
>TRBV18
CASSPPSRGTGSETQYF
>TRBV12-3/TRBV12-4
CASSLRVQGLYEQYF
>TRBV20-1
CSARDPAHNEQYF
>TRBV9
CASWRLAGGREQYF
>TRBV6-5
CASSPGYGEQYF
>TRBV19
CAARQAANTGELFF
>TRBV9
CASSVGLEGSPRTQYF
>TRBV11-2
CAATGITGEQFF
>TRBV11-1
CASSLGSLAGKPNYNEQFF
>TRBV25-1
CASSEPSRQTYEQYF
>TRBV10-3
CAIRGTSLGNEQFF
>TRBV7-6
CASRYQTADTQYF
>TRBV11-2
CASSFRDTRRETQYF
>TRBV11-2
CASSPDRTGANVLTF
>TRBV4-3
CASSQSDRTHEQYF
>TRBV7-3
CASSSRTGITGELFF
>TRBV18
CASSPPGLDYNEQFF
>TRBV7-8
CASARGRRRARDNEQFF
>TRBV7-2
CASSLLGLAGGGEQFF
>TRBV12-3/TRBV12-4
CASSSGTGGQPQHF
>TRBV10-3
CAISASGTGNTGELFF
>TRBV7-2
CASSQRGSGVNEQFF
>TRBV20-1
CSATAGTSGDTQYF
>TRBV12-3/TRBV12-4
CASSPRRGREWGEAFF
>TRBV5-6
CASSLLRFLTYEQYF
>TRBV18
CASSGSENEKLFF
>TRBV7-2
CASSFLRRDYGYTF
>TRBV12-3/TRBV12-4
CASRNFGTGSETQYF
>TRBV5-1
CASRTGLLAGQSSQNTGELFF
>TRBV5-4
CASTQGGDTQYF
>TRBV5-1
CASSLERGGTDTQYF
>TRBV20-1
CSAVLLAADTDTQYF
>TRBV11-1
CASSRLKQKGQGKGETQYF
>TRBV12-3/TRBV12-4
CASSEPKPNEQFF
>TRBV27
CASSLRARATVGTDTQYF
>TRBV24-1
CATTSGGPSYNEQFF
>TRBV5-8
CASHGMANNEQFF
>TRBV7-3
CASSLGLAGSRQFF
>TRBV20-1
CSAKGGLPYNEQFF